These 32 T cell receptor beta chains originate from one sample sequenced in a study of T cells after yellow fever vaccination (dated by TCRdb to between 2017 and 2020). What this sample's treatment or condition label stands for: live attenuated yellow fever vaccine strain. The protocol used for the library was 5' RACE. Sequencing was carried out with an Illumina NovaSeq 6000. TCRdb reran the public reads through fastp at Q25 and MiXCR, keeping productive beta chains. Records with the same CDR3 protein are collapsed into one entry carrying the most frequent genes and DNA. This sample gives about 340,000 distinct CDR3 sequences in total; approximately 4% of them show up just once. The ten most abundant clones make up more than 20% of the sample. This specimen was PBMCs, taken 5 days after the yellow fever booster vaccination. These TCRs come from a man aged 18 to 30 who received the YFV17D yellow fever vaccine.

Many counts were recorded for this clonotype. V and J are TRBV7-9 and TRBJ1-2; D not certain. This CDR3 is 13 amino acids long. V lost 0 bases to trimming and J lost 4 bases, with 6 bases between them. Germline V gene data show CDR1 as SEHNR and CDR2 as FQNEAQ (reference sequence). The CDR3 loop reads CASSLAESYGYTF. In DNA, the CDR3 is TGTGCCAGCAGCTTAGCGGAATCCTATGGCTACACCTTC.

This clonotype appeared a few times. The chain joins TRBV4-3 to TRBJ1-2; 7 bases fit TRBD1. Germline values: CDR1 LGHNA, CDR2 YSLEER. The CDR3 is made up of 15 amino acids. Losses at the gene ends were 0 bases for V and 4 bases for J; bases not matched to a gene: 5. The CDR3 here is CASSQEEQGLYGYTF. The DNA of the CDR3 is TGCGCCAGCAGCCAAGAGGAACAGGGGCTCTATGGCTACACCTTC.

This clonotype was seen repeatedly, ten times or more. The CDR3 sequence: CASSFLDRGGELFF. In nucleotides, the CDR3 is TGTGCCAGCAGTTTTCTCGACAGGGGCGGGGAGCTGTTTTTT. The V gene is TRBV28, the J gene TRBJ2-2; 8 bases agree with TRBD1. CDR3 size: 14 residues. The J segment lost 7 bases and the V segment lost 3 bases, leaving 4 bases of the junction unmatched. Per the germline V gene, CDR1 is MDHEN and CDR2 is SYDVKM.

This clonotype was counted only a few times. This chain connects TRBV12-3 or TRBV12-4 to TRBJ2-7; 9 nucleotides line up with TRBD1. After removal of 6 bases from V and 9 bases from J, the junction contained 6 bases not matched to a gene. The CDR3 is made up of 12 amino acids. CDR3 in DNA: TGTGCCAGCAGCGAACAGGGGGCGGCGCAGTACTTC. This translates into CASSEQGAAQYF.

This clonotype was recorded at least ten times. The chain joins TRBV5-1 to TRBJ2-3; D may correspond to TRBD1 or TRBD2 (5 bases each). CDR1 is SGHRS and CDR2 is YFSETQ in the germline V gene. The CDR3 consists of 14 residues. Deletions cut 4 bases from V and 4 bases from J, with 13 bases between. CDR3 sequence (DNA): TGCGCCAGCAGCCTGGGACCAGCCCCAGATACGCAGTATTTT. The encoded protein is CASSLGPAPDTQYF. Filled out from reference TRBV5-1 and TRBJ2-3, the complete variable domain reads KAGVTQTPRYLIKTRGQQVTLSCSPISGHRSVSWYQQTPGQGLQFLFEYFSETQRNKGNFPGRFSGRQFSNSRSEMNVSTLELGDSALYLCASSLGPAPDTQYFGPGTRLTVL.

There are a few counts of this clonotype. The chain uses TRBV4-3 and TRBJ2-7; 7 bases fit TRBD1. Losses at the gene ends were 0 bases for V and 6 bases for J; bases not matched to a gene: 14. Per the germline V gene, CDR1 is LGHNA and CDR2 is YSLEER. The CDR3 runs to 17 residues. The CDR3 reads CASSQETGRPRGAEQYF. CDR3 sequence (DNA): TGCGCCAGCAGCCAAGAGACAGGGCGGCCTCGTGGGGCCGAGCAGTACTTC.

This clonotype has ten or more counts. The J gene is TRBJ1-4, the V gene TRBV20-1; TRBD1 is a possible D gene (5 bases). CDR1 is DFQATT and CDR2 is SNEGSKA in the germline V gene (reference sequence). V lost 6 bases to trimming and J lost 3 bases, with 14 bases between them. The CDR3 has 14 residues. CDR3 sequence: CSATGGHPNEKLFF. The CDR3 bases are TGCAGTGCCACAGGAGGGCATCCTAATGAAAAACTGTTTTTT.

In nucleotides, the CDR3 is TGCAGTGCTAGAGCTGGGACAGGGAATGCCGGGGAGCTGTTTTTT. Its translation is CSARAGTGNAGELFF. The chain links TRBV20-1 to TRBJ2-2; TRBD1 matches at 9 bases. The CDR3 spans 15 residues. V trimming: 1 base; J trimming: 6 bases; junction bases outside the gene matches: 6. The germline V gene encodes CDR1 DFQATT and CDR2 SNEGSKA (reference sequence).

The sample holds many counts of this clonotype. V gene TRBV7-2 combines with J gene TRBJ2-7, with D uncertain. V lost 1 base to trimming and J lost 3 bases, with 10 bases between them. Germline V gene data show CDR1 as SGHTA and CDR2 as FQGNSA. The CDR3 loop spans 14 amino acids. CDR3 DNA: TGTGCCAGCAGCTTAGACCCAAAGTTCTACGAGCAGTACTTC. Protein: CASSLDPKFYEQYF.

This clonotype was seen a few times. V is TRBV7-2 and J is TRBJ1-2; the D is unclear. Germline V gene sequence: CDR1 SGHTA, CDR2 FQGNSA. This CDR3 has 13 residues. The V gene lost 1 base and the J gene lost 3 bases, with 6 bases spanning the gap. The CDR3 DNA reads as TGTGCCAGCAGCTTAGATCCAGACTATGGCTACACCTTC. Its translation: CASSLDPDYGYTF.

There are many counts of this clonotype. The chain combines TRBV5-1 with TRBJ2-3; TRBD1 agrees at 7 bases. The V segment lost 0 bases and the J segment 4 bases; nucleotides outside the gene matches: 2. Per germline, CDR1 SGHRS and CDR2 YFSETQ. The CDR3 spans 14 residues. In DNA form, the CDR3 reads TGCGCCAGCAGCTTGGGCACAGGGGCAGATACGCAGTATTTT. This sequence encodes CASSLGTGADTQYF. The full variable domain, with the rest looked up from reference TRBV5-1 and TRBJ2-3, is KAGVTQTPRYLIKTRGQQVTLSCSPISGHRSVSWYQQTPGQGLQFLFEYFSETQRNKGNFPGRFSGRQFSNSRSEMNVSTLELGDSALYLCASSLGTGADTQYFGPGTRLTVL.

This clonotype was recorded many times. The V call is TRBV7-8, the J call TRBJ1-3; D might be TRBD1 (6 bases). CDR3 length: 17 residues. Trimming removed 5 bases at V and 0 bases at J, with 17 bases between. Germline V CDR1 and CDR2: SGHVS, FQNEAQ. The CDR3 DNA is TGTGCCAGCAGCCGTCTCGGAACAGGGAGCTCTGGAAACACCATATATTTT. It codes for CASSRLGTGSSGNTIYF.

This clonotype came up a few times. This chain joins TRBV19 and TRBJ2-1; D might be TRBD1 or TRBD2, each matching 6 bases. CDR1 and CDR2 from the germline V gene are LNHDA and SQIVND (reference sequence). Trimming stripped 5 bases from V and 4 bases from J, with 12 bases between. The CDR3 has 14 residues. DNA of the CDR3: TGTGCCAGTAGTGGGGGGACACTATACAATGAGCAGTTCTTC. Its translation: CASSGGTLYNEQFF.

The rearrangement links TRBV27 to TRBJ2-2; either TRBD1 or TRBD2 may fit D (5 bases each). CDR3 size: 14 residues. Germline V gives CDR1 MNHEY, CDR2 SMNVEV (reference sequence). V shed 5 bases and J shed 5 bases, with 12 bases lying between them. CDR3 bases: TGTGCCAGCAGTCACCAGGGACCGACCGGGGAGCTGTTTTTT. Translation: CASSHQGPTGELFF.

CDR3 bases: TGTGCCAGCAGCGAAGGACAGACGAACACTGAAGCTTTCTTT. It is translated as CASSEGQTNTEAFF. The V and J genes are TRBV7-9 and TRBJ1-1; perhaps TRBD1 as D (6 bases). The CDR3 is made up of 14 amino acids. V was pared by 5 bases and J by 1 base, with 11 bases between. The germline gives CDR1 SEHNR, CDR2 FQNEAQ (reference sequence). The whole variable domain, remainder taken from reference TRBV7-9 and TRBJ1-1, is DTGVSQNPRHKITKRGQNVTFRCDPISEHNRLYWYRQTLGQGPEFLTYFQNEAQLEKSRLLSDRFSAERPKGSFSTLEIQRTEQGDSAMYLCASSEGQTNTEAFFGQGTRLTVV.

There are many counts of this clonotype. This chain uses TRBV7-9 with TRBJ2-4; possible D gene TRBD1, 5 bases. The germline V gene has CDR1 SEHNR and CDR2 FQNEAQ (reference sequence). The CDR3 runs 12 residues. Trimming took off 5 bases at V and 5 bases at J, with 7 bases between the two ends. The CDR3 here is CASSLQENIQYF. Here the CDR3 DNA reads TGTGCCAGCAGCCTACAGGAAAACATTCAGTACTTC.

This clonotype was detected ten times or more. This chain connects TRBV20-1 to TRBJ2-2, with 9 bases matching TRBD1. Trimming at V came to 5 bases and at J to 2 bases, leaving 6 bases not matched to a gene. CDR3 length: 15 amino acids. Germline V lookup: CDR1 DFQATT, CDR2 SNEGSKA (reference sequence). CDR3 protein: CSASRDRVNTGELFF. In DNA form, the CDR3 reads TGCAGTGCTTCGAGGGACAGGGTAAACACCGGGGAGCTGTTTTTT.

CDR3 nucleotides: TGTGCCAGCAGTAGTTATCAGCCGGGGGAAAGCTATGGCTACACCTTC. Protein product: CASSSYQPGESYGYTF. V is TRBV2 and J is TRBJ1-2; a possible D gene is TRBD1 (5 bases). Germline V gene lookup returns CDR1 SNHLY and CDR2 FYNNEI. V lost 5 bases, J lost 4 bases, and 20 bases lay in between. CDR3 length equals 16 residues.

The sample holds a few counts of this clonotype. The chain is built from TRBV10-3 and TRBJ1-2, with TRBD1 as a possible D gene (6 bases). In germline, CDR1 is ENHRY, CDR2 SYGVKD. The CDR3 consists of 13 residues. The ends were cut back, 7 bases at V and 3 bases at J, with 12 bases in the middle. This chain's CDR3 is CAIMGGMDYGYTF. Here the CDR3 DNA reads TGTGCCATCATGGGGGGCATGGACTATGGCTACACCTTC.

In its sample, this clonotype was seen many times. This chain uses TRBV28 with TRBJ2-5; D is unclear. CDR3 length: 13 amino acids. The germline V and J ends were trimmed by 2 bases and 2 bases, with 6 bases remaining between them. Germline V CDR1 and CDR2: MDHEN, SYDVKM. This CDR3 is CASSLNGQETQYF. The DNA of the CDR3 is TGTGCCAGCAGTTTAAACGGACAAGAGACCCAGTACTTC.

There are many counts of this clonotype. CDR3 loop: CASSPVSRQDTDTQYF. The CDR3 DNA follows: TGTGCCAGCAGCCCTGTAAGTCGACAGGACACAGATACGCAGTATTTT. The J gene is TRBJ2-3, the V gene TRBV7-2; tentatively, D is TRBD1 (6 bases). CDR3 length: 16 residues. Trimming stripped 5 bases from V and 2 bases from J, with 17 bases between. Per germline, CDR1 SGHTA and CDR2 FQGNSA.

The rearrangement uses TRBV12-3 or TRBV12-4 and TRBJ1-6; D gene uncertain. V was pared by 5 bases and J by 5 bases, with 10 bases between. The CDR3 is 14 amino acids. Written as DNA, the CDR3 is TGTGCCAGCAGTCGTGGTAGGAATAATTCACCCCTCCACTTT. This gives the protein CASSRGRNNSPLHF.

This clonotype has a count of ten or more. This sequence joins TRBV5-1 and TRBJ2-3; TRBD1 aligns across 10 bases. There are 14 residues in the CDR3. Per the germline V gene, CDR1 is SGHRS and CDR2 is YFSETQ. The V gene end was trimmed by 4 bases and the J gene end by 5 bases; junction bases not matched to a gene: 4. The CDR3 coding sequence is TGCGCCAGCAGCCCGGACAGGGGGAAAGATACGCAGTATTTT. It specifies CASSPDRGKDTQYF.

V gene TRBV27 combines with J gene TRBJ1-6; no definite D call. CDR1 and CDR2 from the germline V gene are MNHEY and SMNVEV (reference sequence). This CDR3 comprises 12 residues. Trimming took off 5 bases at V and 10 bases at J, with 9 bases between the two ends. CDR3 in DNA: TGTGCCAGCAGTCCCTGGCGCTCACCCCTCCACTTT. It encodes CASSPWRSPLHF.

A few counts support this clonotype. This rearrangement joins TRBV4-1 to TRBJ2-1, with 10 bases that match TRBD1. Germline V gene sequence: CDR1 MGHRA, CDR2 YSYEKL. This CDR3 has 16 amino acids. V trimming: 6 bases; J trimming: 2 bases; junction bases outside the gene matches: 7. CDR3 residues: CASRSPGQGTYNEQFF. DNA of the CDR3: TGCGCCAGCAGGTCACCGGGACAGGGGACCTACAATGAGCAGTTCTTC.

V and J are TRBV3-1 and TRBJ2-1; the D is unclear. Trimming removed 1 base from V and 4 bases from J, with 8 bases in between. This CDR3 spans 14 amino acids. CDR1 is LGHDT, CDR2 YNNKEL, per germline (reference sequence). CDR3 protein: CASSQGTGYNEQFF. In DNA, the CDR3 is TGTGCCAGCAGCCAAGGGACCGGGTACAATGAGCAGTTCTTC.

This chain uses TRBV25-1 with TRBJ2-2; D unresolved. From germline, CDR1 is MGHDK and CDR2 SYGVNS. V was cut by 4 bases and J by 6 bases, with 3 bases left in between. The CDR3 is made up of 11 amino acids. CDR3 DNA: TGTGCCAGCAGTGGGGCCGGGGAGCTGTTTTTT. Its protein is CASSGAGELFF.

In this sample, this clonotype turned up a few times. This rearrangement joins TRBV5-4 to TRBJ2-3; D is ambiguous. Germline CDR1 and CDR2: SGHNT and YYREEE (reference sequence). Between the trimmed V and J ends, which lost 0 bases and 0 bases, there was a span of 17 bases. The CDR3 runs to 18 residues. The CDR3 bases are TGTGCCAGCAGCTTGGAGCCCGAGGATTACCTTAGCACAGATACGCAGTATTTT. This gives the protein CASSLEPEDYLSTDTQYF.

Many counts were recorded for this clonotype. The rearrangement uses TRBV7-9 and TRBJ2-2, with a weak D call TRBD2 (5 bases). The CDR3 is 14 amino acids. V lost 3 bases to trimming and J lost 1 base, with 6 bases between them. The germline gives CDR1 SEHNR, CDR2 FQNEAQ (reference sequence). In DNA, the CDR3 is TGTGCCAGCAGCTTCGCGGGGAACACCGGGGAGCTGTTTTTT. Its translation is CASSFAGNTGELFF.

The rearrangement joins TRBV13 to TRBJ2-7; the D gene is possibly TRBD1 (6 bases). The CDR3 has 12 amino acids. V lost 5 bases to trimming and J lost 4 bases, with 9 bases between them. Germline V CDR1 and CDR2: PRHDT, FYEKMQ (reference sequence). The CDR3 loop is CASSPDRYEQYF. CDR3 in DNA: TGTGCCAGCAGCCCTGACAGGTACGAGCAGTACTTC.

This clonotype was detected many times. The chain has TRBV10-3 and TRBJ1-2, with 9 positions matching TRBD1. In germline, CDR1 is ENHRY, CDR2 SYGVKD. The CDR3 totals 13 residues. V was clipped by 9 bases and J by 4 bases; unmatched bases: 6. CDR3 amino acids: CAIGQGFGYGYTF. CDR3 nucleotides: TGTGCCATTGGACAGGGGTTCGGCTATGGCTACACCTTC.

CDR3 sequence (DNA): TGTGCCAGCAGCGTCCTAGCGGGGGAGAAGATCACAGATACGCAGTATTTT. This gives the protein CASSVLAGEKITDTQYF. The V gene is TRBV9, the J gene TRBJ2-3, with 10 bases matching TRBD2. From germline, CDR1 is SGDLS and CDR2 YYNGEE. V trimming: 2 bases; J trimming: 2 bases; junction bases outside the gene matches: 8. This CDR3 comprises 17 residues.